The T cell receptor beta chain under discussion was sequenced for a study of cytomegalovirus exposure and HLA in healthy donors. Losses at the gene ends were 5 bases for V and 8 bases for J; bases not matched to a gene: 8. CDR3 size: 15 residues. The V gene's germline CDR1 is SGHAT and CDR2 FQNNGV. The method was immunoSEQ multiplex PCR; TCRdb's version includes in-frame clones alone and lacks a portion of them. This sample has approximately 130,000 clones, with over 65% found just once. The V gene is TRBV11-2, the J gene TRBJ2-1; 11 nucleotides line up with TRBD2. Source material: PBMCs. This TCR derives from a woman aged 25 to 39 in good health and CMV-seronegative. The CDR3 region is CASSTSGGRGDEQFF. DNA for the CDR3: TGTGCCAGCAGCACTAGCGGGGGACGGGGCGATGAGCAGTTCTTC.